Shown below are 2 T cell receptor beta chains from a single sample sequenced in a study of CD4 and CD8 cells across lung adenocarcinoma regions. TCRdb re-called the PCR reads through MiXCR, storing one row per CDR3 protein. The sample shows about 12,000 distinct CDR3 sequences, around half of them seen only once. Sequences were obtained from CD8+ T cells from the margin of a lung tumor. These receptor sequences come from a female donor with lung adenocarcinoma. The CD4 and CD8 labels of this study may be unreliable.

Remarks on this clonotype: At one end, the junction sequence differs from germline, possibly due to a read error. The gene calls are TRBV6-1 and TRBJ2-1, with D uncertain. Per germline, CDR1 MNHNS and CDR2 SASEGT. This CDR3 has 14 residues. CDR3 nucleotides: TGTGCCAGCAGTCATTTTGTGCCTTCAAATGAGCAGTTCTTT. Amino acid sequence: CASSHFVPSNEQFF.

The table lists this clonotype with many counts. The V gene is TRBV7-6, the J gene TRBJ2-3; unclear D gene. The germline V gene encodes CDR1 SGHVS and CDR2 FNYEAQ. Trimming took 1 base from V and 11 from J, leaving 13 bases between them. The CDR3 consists of 13 residues. CDR3 nucleotide sequence: TGTGCCAGCAGCTTAGGATTGGTGTATCAGCAGTATTTT. It encodes CASSLGLVYQQYF.